Sequencing of this T cell receptor (beta chain) was carried out in a study of identical twins. After template switching added a universal primer site, the resulting cDNA carried unique molecular identifiers. A single record per CDR3 protein comes from TCRdb applying MiXCR to the 5' RACE reads. The sample consists of roughly 220,000 distinct CDR3 sequences, 5% to 7% of them appearing once. A few counts support this clonotype. The CDR3 has 14 amino acids. Trimming cost V 0 bases and J 4 bases, with 8 bases left between them. Germline assignment: CDR1 LNHNV and CDR2 YYDKDF (reference sequence). These data were also reused for a study on T cells expressing NK-cell markers. From that second work: In sorted CD3+CD56+NKG2C+, CD3+CD56+NKG2C- and CD3+CD56-NKG2C+ T cells, TCR beta repertoires were obtained. Only alpha-beta TCR T cells were sorted in several experiments, using an anti-gamma-delta TCR antibody. In a handful of donors, dominant clonotypes made up about 25-60.1% of CD3+CD56-NKG2C+ cells.

The chain carries TRBV15 and TRBJ2-3; no firm D call. Sequencing was performed on CD8+ T cells sorted from blood. The sequence derives from a woman younger than 30 in good health. This chain's CDR3 is CATSRDRIPDTQYF. The CDR3 region has the DNA TGTGCCACCAGCAGAGACCGAATCCCAGATACGCAGTATTTT. The full variable domain, its missing parts supplied by reference TRBV15 and TRBJ2-3, is DAMVIQNPRYQVTQFGKPVTLSCSQTLNHNVMYWYQQKSSQAPKLLFHYYDKDFNNEADTPDNFQSRRPNTSFCFLDIRSPGLGDTAMYLCATSRDRIPDTQYFGPGTRLTVL.